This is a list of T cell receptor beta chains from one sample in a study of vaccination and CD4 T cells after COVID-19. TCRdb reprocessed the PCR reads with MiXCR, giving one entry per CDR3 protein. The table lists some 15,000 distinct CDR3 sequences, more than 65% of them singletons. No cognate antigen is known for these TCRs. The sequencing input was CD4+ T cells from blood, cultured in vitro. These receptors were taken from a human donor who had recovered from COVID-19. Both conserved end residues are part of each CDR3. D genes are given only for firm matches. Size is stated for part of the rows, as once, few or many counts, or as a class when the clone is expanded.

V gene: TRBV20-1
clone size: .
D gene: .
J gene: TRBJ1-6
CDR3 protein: CSARGGQYNSPLHF
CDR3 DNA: TGCAGTGCTAGAGGGGGCCAGTATAATTCACCCCTCCACTTT

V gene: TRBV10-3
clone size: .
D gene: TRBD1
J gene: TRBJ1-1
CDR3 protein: CAISESRGLNTEAFF
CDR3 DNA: TGTGCCATCAGTGAATCAAGGGGGCTGAACACTGAAGCTTTCTTT

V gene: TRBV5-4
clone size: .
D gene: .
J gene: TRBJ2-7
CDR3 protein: CASRADPGPYYEQYF
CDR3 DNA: TGTGCCAGCAGGGCAGATCCGGGCCCATATTACGAGCAGTACTTC

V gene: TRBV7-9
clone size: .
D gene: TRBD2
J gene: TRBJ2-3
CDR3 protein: CASSSPGTSGSRGDTQYF
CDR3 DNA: TGTGCCAGCAGCTCTCCCGGGACTAGCGGGAGTCGTGGAGATACGCAGTATTTT

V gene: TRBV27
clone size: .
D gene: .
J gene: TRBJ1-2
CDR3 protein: CASSLRGSHGYTF
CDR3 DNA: TGTGCCAGCAGTTTGCGGGGGAGCCATGGCTACACCTTC

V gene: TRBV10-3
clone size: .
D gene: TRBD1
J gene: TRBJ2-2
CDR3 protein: CAISASGQGAGTGELFF
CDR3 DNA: TGTGCCATCAGTGCATCGGGACAGGGGGCGGGCACCGGGGAGCTGTTTTTT

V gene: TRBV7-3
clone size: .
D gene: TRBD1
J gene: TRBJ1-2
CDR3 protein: CASSPDRDGGYTF
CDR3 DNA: TGTGCCAGCAGCCCGGACAGGGACGGAGGCTACACCTTC

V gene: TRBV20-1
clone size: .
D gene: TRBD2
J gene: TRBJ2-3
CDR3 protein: CSAPGTSVTDTQYF
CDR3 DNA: TGCAGTGCACCCGGGACTAGCGTCACAGATACGCAGTATTTT

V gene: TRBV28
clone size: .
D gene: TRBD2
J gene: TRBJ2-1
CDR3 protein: CATRHGLAGNEQFF
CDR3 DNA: TGTGCCACTAGGCATGGACTAGCGGGAAACGAGCAGTTCTTC

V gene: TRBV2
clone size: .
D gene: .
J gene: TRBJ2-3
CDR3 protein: CASSPPSTDTQYF
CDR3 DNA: TGTGCCAGCAGCCCCCCGAGCACAGATACGCAGTATTTT

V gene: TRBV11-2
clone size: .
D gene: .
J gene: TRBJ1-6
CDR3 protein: CASSHGSYNSPLHF
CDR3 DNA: TGTGCCAGCAGCCACGGCTCCTATAATTCACCCCTCCACTTT

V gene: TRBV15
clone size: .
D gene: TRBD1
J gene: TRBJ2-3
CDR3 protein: CATSTDRGEATQYF
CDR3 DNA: TGTGCCACCAGCACCGACAGGGGTGAGGCTACGCAGTATTTT

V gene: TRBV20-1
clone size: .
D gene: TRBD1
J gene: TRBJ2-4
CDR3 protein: CSAITGAGMNIQYF
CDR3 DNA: TGCAGTGCCATAACAGGGGCGGGTATGAACATTCAGTACTTC

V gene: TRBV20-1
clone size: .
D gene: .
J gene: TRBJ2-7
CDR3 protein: CSAALRGLGEQYF
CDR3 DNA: TGCAGTGCGGCACTCAGGGGACTGGGCGAGCAGTACTTC

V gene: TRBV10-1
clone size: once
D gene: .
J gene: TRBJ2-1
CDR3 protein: CASSESRLGGNEQFF
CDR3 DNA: TGCGCCAGCAGTGAGTCGCGACTAGGGGGTAATGAACAGTTCTTC

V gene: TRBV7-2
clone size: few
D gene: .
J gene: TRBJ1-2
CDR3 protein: CASSLDVYGYTF
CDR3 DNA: TGTGCCAGCAGCCTGGACGTCTATGGCTACACCTTC

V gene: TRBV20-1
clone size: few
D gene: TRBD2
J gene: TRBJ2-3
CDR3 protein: CSAGDSGTSTDTQYF
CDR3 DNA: TGCAGTGCCGGGGATAGCGGGACGTCCACAGATACGCAGTATTTT

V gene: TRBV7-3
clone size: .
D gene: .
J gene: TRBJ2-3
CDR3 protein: CASSSSGISTDTQYF
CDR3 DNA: TGTGCCAGCAGCTCGAGCGGCATTAGCACAGATACGCAGTATTTT

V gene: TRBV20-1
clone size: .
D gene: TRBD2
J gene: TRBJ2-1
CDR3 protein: CSARILAGASNNEQFF
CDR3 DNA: TGCAGTGCTAGAATCCTCGCGGGAGCGTCTAACAATGAGCAGTTCTTC

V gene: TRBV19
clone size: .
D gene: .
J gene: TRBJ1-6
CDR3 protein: CASNPRGRELDNSPLHF
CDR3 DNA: TGTGCCAGTAACCCCCGGGGCAGGGAGTTAGATAATTCACCCCTCCACTTT

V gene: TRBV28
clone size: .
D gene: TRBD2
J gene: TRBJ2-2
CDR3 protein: CASSHPSGGSTGELFF
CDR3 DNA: TGTGCCAGCAGTCACCCGAGCGGGGGGAGTACCGGGGAGCTGTTTTTT

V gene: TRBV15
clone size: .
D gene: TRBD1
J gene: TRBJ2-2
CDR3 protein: CATSRGQGTLPGELFF
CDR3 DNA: TGTGCCACCAGCAGAGGACAGGGCACGCTACCCGGGGAGCTGTTTTTT

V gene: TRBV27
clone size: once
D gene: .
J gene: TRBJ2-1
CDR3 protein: CASRPRGGGHSSYNEQFF
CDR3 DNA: TGTGCCAGCAGACCCAGGGGGGGGGGACATAGCTCCTACAATGAGCAGTTCTTC

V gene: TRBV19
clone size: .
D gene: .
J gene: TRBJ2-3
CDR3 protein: CATKRSGLGTDTQYF
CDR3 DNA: TGTGCCACCAAACGGAGCGGGCTTGGGACAGATACGCAGTATTTT

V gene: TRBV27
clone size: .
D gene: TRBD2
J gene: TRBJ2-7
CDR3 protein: CASRASGMMYEQYF
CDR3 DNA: TGTGCCAGCAGGGCTAGCGGGATGATGTACGAGCAGTACTTC